The rows below give T cell receptor beta chains drawn from one sample of a study of somatic mutations in cytotoxic T cells in rheumatoid arthritis. Generated by immunoSEQ multiplex PCR, the TCRdb table keeps only in-frame clones and is missing some. Altogether about 33,000 clones are present, roughly four fifths being singletons, with the ten largest covering roughly 3.4%. The sequencing sample was made of CD8+ T cells sorted from blood. These receptors were collected from a man in his forties or fifties in good health. Both conserved end residues are part of each CDR3. A D gene is named only where the DNA matches it firmly. Clone size is stated in some rows and not others, as once, few, many or a class when expanded.

size	length	J	V	D	DNA	CDR3
few	17	TRBJ1-1	TRBV11-2	NA	TGTGCCAGCAGCCCGGATCCGGGGGCGCGTCGAAACACTGAAGCTTTCTTT	CASSPDPGARRNTEAFF
NA	16	TRBJ2-7	TRBV19	TRBD2	TGTGCCAGTAGTTCCCCGCGGACTAGCTCCTCCTACGAGCAGTACTTC	CASSSPRTSSSYEQYF
NA	15	TRBJ1-4	TRBV10-1	NA	TGCGCCAGCAGTGAGTCGGGGACGGGCAATGAAAAACTGTTTTTT	CASSESGTGNEKLFF
NA	13	TRBJ1-1	TRBV29-1	TRBD1	TGCAGCGCCCCGACAGGGCTGAACACTGAAGCTTTCTTT	CSAPTGLNTEAFF
NA	15	TRBJ2-1	TRBV27	NA	TGTGCCAGCACCCCCTTTGCATCATCCTACAATGAGCAGTTCTTC	CASTPFASSYNEQFF
few	13	TRBJ2-7	TRBV27	NA	TGTGCCAGCAGTTTCGGGGGAACCTACGAGCAGTACTTC	CASSFGGTYEQYF
NA	13	TRBJ1-1	TRBV6-5	NA	TGTGCCAGCAGTTACCGGGTCAGTTCTGAAGCTTTCTTT	CASSYRVSSEAFF
NA	12	TRBJ2-1	TRBV7-9	NA	TGTGCCAGCAGCTTCAGTCAACCTGAGCAGTTCTTC	CASSFSQPEQFF
NA	15	TRBJ2-7	TRBV6-5	TRBD2	TGTGCCAGCAGTTACTCCGCGGGAGGAGCCTACGAGCAGTACTTC	CASSYSAGGAYEQYF
NA	15	TRBJ2-6	TRBV4-3	NA	TGCGCCAGCAGCCAATTGGGTCCTGGGGCCAACGTCCTGACTTTC	CASSQLGPGANVLTF
NA	13	TRBJ2-3	TRBV27	NA	TGTGCCAGCAGTTTATCCCTCACAGATACGCAGTATTTT	CASSLSLTDTQYF
NA	16	TRBJ2-2	TRBV2	TRBD1	TGTGCCAGCAGTCAAGGGACAGGGTATAACACCGGGGAGCTGTTTTTT	CASSQGTGYNTGELFF
few	13	TRBJ2-7	TRBV30	NA	TGTGCCTGGAGTCTCACGCTCAAGGGCGAGCAGTACTTC	CAWSLTLKGEQYF
NA	14	TRBJ2-1	TRBV7-9	NA	TGTGCCAGCAGCTTAGTGGGGGGTAACAATGAGCAGTTCTTC	CASSLVGGNNEQFF
NA	14	TRBJ2-7	TRBV4-1	NA	TGCGCCAGCAGCCAAGGTGGGGGTTCCTACGAGCAGTACTTC	CASSQGGGSYEQYF
NA	13	TRBJ2-7	TRBV28	NA	TGTGCCAGCATCCCACGAGGGGCCTACGAGCAGTACTTC	CASIPRGAYEQYF
NA	14	TRBJ2-7	TRBV23-1	NA	TGCGTGGGGGGCGATCCTCAATCCGGGGACGAGCAGTACTTC	CVGGDPQSGDEQYF
NA	16	TRBJ1-1	TRBV30	NA	TGTGCCTGGAAGCACGGGGACCGCACGTGGAACACTGAAGCTTTCTTT	CAWKHGDRTWNTEAFF
NA	16	TRBJ2-3	TRBV9	TRBD2	TGTGCCAGCAGCAAGAGGACTAGCGGACCCGCAGATACGCAGTATTTT	CASSKRTSGPADTQYF
NA	14	TRBJ2-7	TRBV27	NA	TGTGCCAGCAGTTCGCCTTCGCGGTCCTACGAGCAGTACTTC	CASSSPSRSYEQYF
NA	12	TRBJ2-3	TRBV30	NA	TGTGCCTGGAGTGTACTTACCTTTACGCAGTATTTT	CAWSVLTFTQYF
few	16	TRBJ2-1	TRBV6-4	NA	TGTGCCAGCAGCTTACAGGGGGCGGGAGGGCAGGATGAGCAGTTCTTC	CASSLQGAGGQDEQFF
few	13	TRBJ1-2	TRBV7-9	TRBD1	TGTGCCAGCCCCGACAGGGGGAACTATGGCTACACCTTC	CASPDRGNYGYTF
NA	15	TRBJ2-7	TRBV6-5	TRBD1	TGTGCCAGCAGGAGCCCGGGACAGGGGGTTACCGAGCAGTACTTC	CASRSPGQGVTEQYF
NA	15	TRBJ2-3	TRBV7-2	NA	TGTGCCAGCAGCGACGACGGGGCCTCCACAGATACGCAGTATTTT	CASSDDGASTDTQYF
NA	18	TRBJ2-3	TRBV28	TRBD2	TGTGCCAGCAGTTTTTTTCCCGCCCTAGCGGATACAGATCGTACGCAGTATTTT	CASSFFPALADTDRTQYF
NA	13	TRBJ2-2	TRBV29-1	NA	TGCAGCGGCCGCCAGGGCAACACCGGGGAGCTGTTTTTT	CSGRQGNTGELFF
once	11	TRBJ2-7	TRBV28	NA	TGTGCCAGCAGTTTAGCCTACGAGCAGTACTTC	CASSLAYEQYF
NA	20	TRBJ2-7	TRBV15	NA	TGTGCCACCAGCAGAGACAGGTTCGTCCCACAGGCCGGGGGAACCTACGAGCAGTACTTC	CATSRDRFVPQAGGTYEQYF
NA	14	TRBJ2-7	TRBV27	TRBD2	TGTGCCAGCAGCCCGAGCGGGAGTCTAAGCGAGCAGTACTTC	CASSPSGSLSEQYF
NA	11	TRBJ1-3	TRBV25-1	NA	TGTGCCAGCATTTCCGGAAACACCATATATTTT	CASISGNTIYF
once	14	TRBJ2-7	TRBV30	NA	TGTGCCTGGGCGGGGACAGCCTCCTCCTACGAGCAGTACTTC	CAWAGTASSYEQYF
NA	15	TRBJ2-1	TRBV19	TRBD2	TGTGCCAGTAGTATAGGGACTAGCGGGAGCAATGAGCAGTTCTTC	CASSIGTSGSNEQFF
NA	17	TRBJ2-2	TRBV11-2	TRBD1	TGTGCCAGCAGCTCGACGGCCAGGGGGCCGAACACCGGGGAGCTGTTTTTT	CASSSTARGPNTGELFF
NA	15	TRBJ2-1	TRBV7-9	NA	TGTGCCAGCAGGGCAGGGTGGTCCGCTTACAATGAGCAGTTCTTC	CASRAGWSAYNEQFF
NA	18	TRBJ1-1	TRBV5-1	NA	TGCGCCAGCAGCTTGAAGGTGTTTGGGGGCTCGAGCGCTGACGAAGCTTTCTTT	CASSLKVFGGSSADEAFF